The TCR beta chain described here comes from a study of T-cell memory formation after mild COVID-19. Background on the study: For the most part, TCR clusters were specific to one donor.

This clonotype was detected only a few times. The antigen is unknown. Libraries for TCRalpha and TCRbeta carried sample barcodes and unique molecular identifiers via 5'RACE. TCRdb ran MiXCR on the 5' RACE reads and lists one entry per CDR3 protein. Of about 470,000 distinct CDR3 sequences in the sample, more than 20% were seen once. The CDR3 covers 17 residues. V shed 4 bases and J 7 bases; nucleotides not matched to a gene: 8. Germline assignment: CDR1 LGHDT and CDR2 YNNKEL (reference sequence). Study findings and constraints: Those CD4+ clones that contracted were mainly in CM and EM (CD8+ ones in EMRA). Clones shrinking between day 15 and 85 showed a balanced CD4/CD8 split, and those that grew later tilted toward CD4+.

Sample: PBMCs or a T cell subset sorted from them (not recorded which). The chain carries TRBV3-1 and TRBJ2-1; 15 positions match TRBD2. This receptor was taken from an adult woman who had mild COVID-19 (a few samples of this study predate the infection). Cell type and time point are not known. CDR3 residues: CASSPRTSGRAWNEQFF. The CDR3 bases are TGTGCCAGCAGCCCCCGGACTAGCGGGAGGGCCTGGAATGAGCAGTTCTTC.